These T cell receptor beta chains were read from a single sample in a study of cytomegalovirus exposure and HLA in healthy donors. TCRdb keeps only in-frame clones here, not all; method: immunoSEQ multiplex PCR. The sample holds roughly 180,000 clones, 82% seen once. What was sequenced was PBMCs. These receptors were obtained from a male donor in good health and CMV-seronegative. CDR3s include the opening cysteine and the closing phenylalanine or tryptophan. Fields, in order: clone size, D gene, V gene, J gene, CDR3 protein, CDR3 DNA. A D gene is named only where the DNA matches it firmly. For some rows the clone size is stated as once, few or many, or as a class when expanded; others skip it.

.,TRBD1,TRBV7-9,TRBJ1-4,CASSPYRGDNEKLFF,TGTGCCAGCAGCCCTTACAGGGGGGATAATGAAAAACTGTTTTTT
.,TRBD2,TRBV4-3,TRBJ2-5,CASSRRRELHETQYF,TGCGCCAGCAGTAGACGGCGGGAGTTGCACGAGACCCAGTACTTC
.,TRBD2,TRBV7-3,TRBJ2-1,CASRLAGGYNEQFF,TGTGCCAGCAGGCTAGCGGGGGGATACAATGAGCAGTTCTTC
.,.,TRBV19,TRBJ2-3,CASSTGGGADTQYF,TGTGCCAGTAGTACTGGAGGGGGCGCAGATACGCAGTATTTT
.,TRBD1,TRBV5-1,TRBJ2-1,CASSSGQLNEQFF,TGCGCCAGCAGCTCGGGACAGCTCAATGAGCAGTTCTTC
.,TRBD2,TRBV27,TRBJ2-1,CASRGEGYNEQFF,TGTGCCAGCAGGGGGGAGGGGTACAATGAGCAGTTCTTC
once,.,TRBV5-1,TRBJ2-7,CASRQGSSYEQYF,TGCGCCAGCAGACAGGGAAGCTCCTACGAGCAGTACTTC
.,TRBD1,TRBV15,TRBJ1-4,CATSRDRGNEKLFF,TGTGCCACCAGCAGGGACAGGGGAAATGAAAAACTGTTTTTT
.,.,TRBV29-1,TRBJ1-3,CTAQWGNTIYF,TGCACCGCTCAGTGGGGAAACACCATATATTTT
.,.,TRBV6-5,TRBJ1-2,CASSYSAGNYGYTF,TGTGCCAGCAGTTACTCAGCAGGGAACTATGGCTACACCTTC
.,TRBD1,TRBV5-1,TRBJ2-7,CASSSTGGYEQYF,TGCGCCAGCAGCTCGACAGGGGGCTACGAGCAGTACTTC
.,.,TRBV21-1,TRBJ2-7,CASRANRGIAGYEQYF,TGTGCCAGCAGAGCAAATCGCGGGATAGCGGGATACGAGCAGTACTTC
.,TRBD2,TRBV5-1,TRBJ2-5,CASSSGLAGAQETQYF,TGCGCCAGCAGCTCGGGACTAGCGGGTGCCCAAGAGACCCAGTACTTC
few,TRBD2,TRBV7-3,TRBJ2-7,CASSLTSGGPYEQYF,TGTGCCAGCAGCTTAACTAGCGGGGGACCGTACGAGCAGTACTTC
.,.,TRBV9,TRBJ1-6,CASSVGIKGLGNSPLHF,TGTGCCAGCAGCGTAGGTATAAAGGGGTTGGGTAATTCACCCCTCCACTTT
.,.,TRBV5-4,TRBJ1-1,CASSPARVTAEAFF,TGTGCCAGCAGCCCGGCGCGGGTTACGGCTGAAGCTTTCTTT